The 22 T cell receptor beta chains below all came from one sample that was sequenced in a study of T cells in Graves' hyperthyroidism and ophthalmopathy. Amplification of TCR beta CDR3 regions was performed using RNA transcripts as template. Carried out on the TCR CDR3, a first-round RT-PCR used the HTBI primer set. TCRdb analysed the multiplex PCR reads with MiXCR anew, one entry per CDR3 protein. The sample has roughly 800,000 distinct CDR3 sequences; more than 30% are singletons. The sequenced material came from blood. The receptors here all came from a man between 18 and 29 years old with Graves' hyperthyroidism.

The chain couples TRBV5-1 to TRBJ1-1, with no clear D. Germline V CDR1 and CDR2: SGHRS, YFSETQ. This CDR3 is 14 amino acids long. Deletions cut 1 base from V and 4 bases from J, with 11 bases between. The CDR3 DNA reads TGCGCCAGCAGCTTGTACGGGGTGGGCACTGAAGCTTTCTTT. It yields the protein CASSLYGVGTEAFF.

Here the CDR3 reads CAISAQGQNYEQYF. The CDR3 DNA reads as TGTGCCATCAGCGCCCAGGGACAGAACTACGAGCAGTACTTC. The J gene is TRBJ2-7, the V gene TRBV10-3, with 7 bases lining up with TRBD1. J gave up 3 bases and V 6 bases, and 8 bases lay outside the gene matches. CDR3 length: 14 residues. Germline CDR1 and CDR2: ENHRY and SYGVKD.

For this clonotype: A junction end diverges from the germline sequence, so it may reflect a read error. The chain links TRBV10-3 to TRBJ2-7; 7 bases agree with TRBD2. This CDR3 has 15 amino acids. The germline gives CDR1 ENHRY, CDR2 SYGVKD. CDR3: CASSYSLVGLRKQYF. The DNA for the CDR3 is TGTGCCAGCAGTTACTCTCTAGTGGGACTACGAAAGCAGTACTTC.

The chain combines TRBV20-1 with TRBJ1-1; D perhaps matches TRBD1 (5 bases). CDR1 is DFQATT, CDR2 SNEGSKA, per germline (reference sequence). V gave up 3 bases and J gave up 4 bases, with 12 bases separating them. This CDR3 has 13 residues. The CDR3 spells CSASVGQVTEAFF. Here the CDR3 DNA reads TGCAGTGCTAGTGTGGGGCAGGTCACTGAAGCTTTCTTT.

This clonotype was seen ten or more times. This sequence joins TRBV24-1 and TRBJ1-1; TRBD1 might be the D (6 bases). The CDR3 covers 13 residues. Trimming stripped 4 bases from V and 5 bases from J, with 10 bases between. CDR1 is KGHDR and CDR2 is SFDVKD in the germline V gene. CDR3: CATSDHRVTEAFF. The CDR3 nucleotides are TGTGCCACCAGTGACCACAGGGTGACTGAAGCTTTCTTT.

This clonotype has a handful of counts. The chain recombines TRBV12-3 or TRBV12-4 with TRBJ1-1, with a tentative D call TRBD1 (5 bases). The CDR3 is 15 amino acids. Deletions cut 6 bases from V and 3 bases from J, with 17 bases between. The CDR3 DNA reads as TGTGCCAGCAGCCCTCCTGGATTGGGGCACACTGAAGCTTTCTTT. Its protein is CASSPPGLGHTEAFF.

This clonotype has a count of ten or more. V gene TRBV4-2 combines with J gene TRBJ1-5; D is undetermined. Germline V gives CDR1 LGHNA, CDR2 YNFKEQ. The CDR3 contains 13 residues. Deletions cut 4 bases from V and 6 bases from J, with 10 bases between. CDR3 nucleotide sequence: TGTGCCAGCAGCCCCAGCTTTGGTCAGCCCCAGCATTTT. Protein product: CASSPSFGQPQHF.

This clonotype is a singleton in its sample. This rearrangement joins TRBV5-1 to TRBJ2-2, with D perhaps assigned TRBD1 or TRBD2 (5 bases each). From germline, CDR1 is SGHRS and CDR2 YFSETQ. This CDR3 has 13 amino acids. Trimming took off 4 bases at V and 8 bases at J, with 12 bases between the two ends. The CDR3 sequence is CASSGTRPGELFF. Written as DNA, the CDR3 is TGCGCCAGCAGCGGGACCCGTCCGGGGGAGCTGTTTTTT.

The gene calls are TRBV28 and TRBJ2-2; either TRBD1 or TRBD2 may fit D (5 bases each). Germline V lookup: CDR1 MDHEN, CDR2 SYDVKM. This CDR3 region has 13 residues. The V and J ends lost 6 bases and 6 bases respectively, with 11 bases between them. The CDR3 DNA reads TGTGCCAGCAGACACGAGGGACCCGGGGAGCTGTTTTTT. Its protein is CASRHEGPGELFF.

The V gene is TRBV20-1, the J gene TRBJ2-7; 10 bases align to TRBD2. The germline V gene has CDR1 DFQATT and CDR2 SNEGSKA (reference sequence). The CDR3 contains 16 residues. The V gene end was trimmed by 3 bases and the J gene end by 3 bases; junction bases not matched to a gene: 11. The CDR3 bases are TGCAGTGCTAGTATAGGAGCTAGCGGGAGCAACTACGAGCAGTACTTC. Residues: CSASIGASGSNYEQYF.

This clonotype was seen at least ten times. This chain uses TRBV15 with TRBJ2-7, with a tentative D call TRBD2 (5 bases). The germline CDR1 and CDR2 sequences are LNHNV and YYDKDF (reference sequence). CDR3 length: 13 residues. V gave up 5 bases and J gave up 6 bases, with 14 bases separating them. CDR3 sequence reads: CATSGPGSAEQYF. Written as DNA, the CDR3 is TGTGCCACCAGCGGACCGGGATCCGCCGAGCAGTACTTC. The full variable domain, in which reference TRBV15 and TRBJ2-7 provide the parts outside the CDR3, is DAMVIQNPRYQVTQFGKPVTLSCSQTLNHNVMYWYQQKSSQAPKLLFHYYDKDFNNEADTPDNFQSRRPNTSFCFLDIRSPGLGDTAMYLCATSGPGSAEQYFGPGTRLTVT.

The rearrangement joins TRBV7-6 to TRBJ2-2; the D call may be TRBD1 or TRBD2 (6 bases each). There are 14 residues in the CDR3. CDR1 is SGHVS, CDR2 FNYEAQ, per germline. Between the trimmed V and J ends, which lost 7 bases and 4 bases, there was a span of 13 bases. The CDR3: CASIGGGFTGELFF. The CDR3, as DNA: TGTGCCAGCATTGGAGGGGGGTTCACCGGGGAGCTGTTTTTT.

The chain is built from TRBV2 and TRBJ2-1; TRBD1 matches at 12 bases. V trimming: 4 bases; J trimming: 10 bases; junction bases outside the gene matches: 2. The V gene's germline CDR1 is SNHLY and CDR2 FYNNEI. The CDR3 totals 13 residues. CDR3 region: CASSVGTGGEQFF. In DNA form, the CDR3 reads TGTGCCAGCAGTGTCGGGACAGGGGGCGAGCAGTTCTTC.

The gene calls are TRBV29-1 and TRBJ2-7; 9 positions agree with TRBD1. The CDR3 covers 15 residues. Per germline, CDR1 SQVTM and CDR2 ANQGSEA. V dropped 8 bases and J dropped 9; count of bases not matched to a gene: 20. Here the CDR3 reads CSYSREPGDRAVQYF. In DNA, the CDR3 is TGCAGCTATTCTCGAGAACCCGGGGACAGGGCAGTGCAGTACTTC.

This clonotype was seen ten or more times. V and J are TRBV12-3 or TRBV12-4 and TRBJ1-5; unclear D gene. The ends were cut back, 2 bases at V and 3 bases at J, with 11 bases in the middle. The CDR3 runs to 15 residues. The CDR3 DNA is TGTGCCAGCAGTTTAAGCATAGGGATCAATCAGCCCCAGCATTTT. Its protein is CASSLSIGINQPQHF.

About this clonotype: Since a much larger clone is just one base distant, this may be a read error. The V call is TRBV19, the J call TRBJ2-7; 7 nucleotides align to TRBD2. Per the germline V gene, CDR1 is LNHDA and CDR2 is SQIVND (reference sequence). The length of the CDR3 is 11 residues. The CDR3 DNA reads as TGTGCCTGTAGTACGGGGGGCGAGCAGTACTTC. Translated, it gives CACSTGGEQYF. Variable domain in full (rest from reference TRBV19 and TRBJ2-7): DGGITQSPKYLFRKEGQNVTLSCEQNLNHDAMYWYRQDPGQGLRLIYYSQIVNDFQKGDIAEGYSVSREKKESFPLTVTSAQKNPTAFYLCACSTGGEQYFGPGTRLTVT.

As regards this clonotype: This may be a read error: a much more frequent sequence differs by one nucleotide. This chain connects TRBV7-3 to TRBJ1-1; D gene unclear. This CDR3 spans 13 amino acids. CDR1 and CDR2 (germline): SGHTA, FQGTGA. CDR3 nucleotides: TGTGCCGGCAGCTTTAACGCAAACACTGAAGCTTTCTTT. It yields the protein CAGSFNANTEAFF.

This clonotype showed up just once. This chain joins TRBV2 and TRBJ2-2; D is unresolved. Trimming shortened V by 6 bases and J by 3 bases, and 14 bases separated the two germline ends. The germline V gene has CDR1 SNHLY and CDR2 FYNNEI. CDR3 size: 15 residues. The CDR3 loop is CASSQGLGHTGELFF. The CDR3 DNA follows: TGTGCCAGCAGCCAAGGGCTAGGCCACACCGGGGAGCTGTTTTTT.

This clonotype has a count of ten or more. The gene calls are TRBV12-3 or TRBV12-4 and TRBJ2-5; D is uncertain. The CDR3 sequence is 11 residues long. With 6 bases removed from V and 1 base from J, the gap between germline ends came to 3 bases. Here the CDR3 DNA reads TGTGCCAGCAGCTTCCAAGAGACCCAGTACTTC. Amino acid sequence: CASSFQETQYF.

The gene calls are TRBV4-1 and TRBJ2-5; D not certain. The V end lost 0 bases, the J end lost 9 bases, and 5 bases lay between the germline ends. CDR3 length: 11 residues. Germline V gene data show CDR1 as MGHRA and CDR2 as YSYEKL. CDR3 protein: CASSQDGSQYF. The CDR3 DNA reads TGCGCCAGCAGCCAAGATGGGTCCCAGTACTTC.

Comments on this clonotype: The junction shows a germline mismatch at one end, possibly a read error. The chain uses TRBV25-1 and TRBJ2-2; D unresolved. This CDR3 comprises 15 residues. The germline V gene has CDR1 MGHDK and CDR2 SYGVNS. For the CDR3, the DNA is TGCGCCAGCAGCTTGTTCTCAGAAGGCCCCGGGGAGCTGTTTTTT. Its translation: CASSLFSEGPGELFF. Using reference TRBV25-1 and TRBJ2-2 for the parts outside the CDR3, the full variable domain is EADIYQTPRYLVIGTGKKITLECSQTMGHDKMYWYQQDPGMELHLIHYSYGVNSTEKGDLSSESTVSRIRTEHFPLTLESARPSHTSQYLCASSLFSEGPGELFFGEGSRLTVL.

The rearrangement joins TRBV20-1 to TRBJ2-7; D gene unclear. The germline V and J ends were trimmed by 4 bases and 0 bases, with 13 bases remaining between them. CDR1 DFQATT and CDR2 SNEGSKA come from the germline V gene (reference sequence). The CDR3 totals 14 residues. CDR3 DNA: TGCAGTGCTACCTCTAGACCCCGCTCCTACGAGCAGTACTTC. This gives the protein CSATSRPRSYEQYF.